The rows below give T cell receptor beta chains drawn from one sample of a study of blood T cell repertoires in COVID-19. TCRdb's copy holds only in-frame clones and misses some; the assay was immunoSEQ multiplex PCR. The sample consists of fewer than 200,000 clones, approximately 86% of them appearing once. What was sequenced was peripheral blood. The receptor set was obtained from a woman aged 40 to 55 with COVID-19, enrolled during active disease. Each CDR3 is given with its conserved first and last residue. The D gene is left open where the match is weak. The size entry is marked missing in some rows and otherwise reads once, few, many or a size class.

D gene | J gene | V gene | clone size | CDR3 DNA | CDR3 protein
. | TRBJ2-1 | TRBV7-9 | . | TGTGCCAGCAGCTTAGCACTTTACAATGAGCAGTTCTTC | CASSLALYNEQFF
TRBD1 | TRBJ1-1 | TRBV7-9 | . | TGTGCCAGCAGCTTAGAGGGACAGGTATCCACCAAAACGTCGCCAGCTTTCTTT | CASSLEGQVSTKTSPAFF
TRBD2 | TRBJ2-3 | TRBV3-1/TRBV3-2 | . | TGTGCCAGCAGTACTACGGGGGGGCCAGATACGCAGTATTTT | CASSTTGGPDTQYF
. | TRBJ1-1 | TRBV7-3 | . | TGTGCCAGCAGTTCCTACCCGAACACTGAAGCTTTCTTT | CASSSYPNTEAFF
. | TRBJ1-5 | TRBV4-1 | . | TGCGCCAGCAGCCAATCAACAGGGAGTGTTAATCAGCCCCAGCATTTT | CASSQSTGSVNQPQHF
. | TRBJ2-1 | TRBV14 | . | TGTGCCAGCAGCCATTCTGGCCCCCGCTGGTACAATGAGCAGTTCTTC | CASSHSGPRWYNEQFF
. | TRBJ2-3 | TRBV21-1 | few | TGTGCCAGCAATGGGGATATGAGGACTAGCGGGTATTTAGGCACAGATACGCAGTATTTT | CASNGDMRTSGYLGTDTQYF
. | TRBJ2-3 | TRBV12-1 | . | TGTGCCAGCAGCTTTAGGACCGCGGGTAGCACAGATACGCAGTATTTT | CASSFRTAGSTDTQYF
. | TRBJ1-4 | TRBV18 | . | TGTGCCAGCTCACCTCGAGGTGAAAAACTGTTTTTT | CASSPRGEKLFF
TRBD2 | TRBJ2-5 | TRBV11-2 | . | TGTGCCAGCAGCTTCACTAGCGGGGAACAAGAGACCCAGTACTTC | CASSFTSGEQETQYF
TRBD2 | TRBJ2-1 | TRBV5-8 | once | TGTGCCAGCAGCGGCCTGGGGCGGGGGGGAATTAGCTCCTACAATGAGCAGTTCTTC | CASSGLGRGGISSYNEQFF
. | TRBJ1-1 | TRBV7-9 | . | TGTGCCAGCAGCAGTCGTCCCGGCGGGCCTCTCGGAGCTTTCTTT | CASSSRPGGPLGAFF
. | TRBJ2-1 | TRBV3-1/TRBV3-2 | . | TGTGCCAGCAGCCAAAATACGCGCGAGCAGTTCTTC | CASSQNTREQFF
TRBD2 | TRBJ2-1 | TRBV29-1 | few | TGCAGCGTTGAAGGTTATAGCGGGGCCTACAATGAGCAGTTCTTC | CSVEGYSGAYNEQFF
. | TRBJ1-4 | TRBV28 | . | TGTGCCAGCAGCCATGGCGGGGGCTCGAAGGAAAAACTGTTTTTT | CASSHGGGSKEKLFF
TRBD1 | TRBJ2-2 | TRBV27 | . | TGTGCCAGCACACCCTCGGTGGGGGACAGGAGTTTCGGGGAGCTGTTTTTT | CASTPSVGDRSFGELFF
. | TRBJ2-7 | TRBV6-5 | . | TGTGCCAGCAGTTACTCGGGTTCGGAGAGCTCCTACGAGCAGTACTTC | CASSYSGSESSYEQYF
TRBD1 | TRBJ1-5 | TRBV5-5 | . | TGTGCCAGCAGCCGGACAGGGAATCAGCCCCAGCATTTT | CASSRTGNQPQHF
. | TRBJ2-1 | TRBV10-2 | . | TGCGCCAGCAGTGAGTACTCTAGTAATGAGCAGTTCTTC | CASSEYSSNEQFF
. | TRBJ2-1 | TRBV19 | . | TGTGCCAGTAGTATCGACTCTAGGGGTCCATTCAATGAGCAGTTCTTC | CASSIDSRGPFNEQFF
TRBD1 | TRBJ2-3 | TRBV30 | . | TGTGCCTGGACCACTGAGGGGGCTATCACAGATACGCAGTATTTT | CAWTTEGAITDTQYF
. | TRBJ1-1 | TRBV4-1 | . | TGCGCCAGCAGCCAGGTGGACAGTTACACTGAAGCTTTCTTT | CASSQVDSYTEAFF
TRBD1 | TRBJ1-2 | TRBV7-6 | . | TGTGCCAGCAGGTCGACAGGGGTATTTTACTTC | CASRSTGVFYF
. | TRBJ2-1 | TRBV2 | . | TGTGCCAGCAGTGAAGAGCAGGGGATCAGCAATGAGCAGTTCTTC | CASSEEQGISNEQFF
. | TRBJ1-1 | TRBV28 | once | TGTGCCAGCAGGTTCAGGGCAGGGAACACTGAAGCTTTCTTT | CASRFRAGNTEAFF
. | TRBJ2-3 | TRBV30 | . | TGTGCCTGGAGTCGAGGGGGGGGAAGCACAGATACGCAGTATTTT | CAWSRGGGSTDTQYF
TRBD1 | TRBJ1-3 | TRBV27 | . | TGTGCCAGCAGTCTAGGGACAGGGGTAACCAACACCATATATTTT | CASSLGTGVTNTIYF
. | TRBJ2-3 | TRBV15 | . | TGTGCCACCAGCAGAGAAAACAGGGCCCCTGAGACAGATACGCAGTATTTT | CATSRENRAPETDTQYF
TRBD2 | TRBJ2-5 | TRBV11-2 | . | TGTGCCAGCAGCTTAGAGGGGACTACCCAAGAGACCCAGTACTTC | CASSLEGTTQETQYF
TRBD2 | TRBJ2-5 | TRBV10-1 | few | TGCGCCAGCAGTGAGTCGACGGGCGGGACTAGCGGGGTCGGGGAGACCCAGTACTTC | CASSESTGGTSGVGETQYF
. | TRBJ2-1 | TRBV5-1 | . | TGCGCCAGCAGCTTGGCTTCACAGGGAGAGCAGTTCTTC | CASSLASQGEQFF
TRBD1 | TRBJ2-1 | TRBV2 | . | TGTGCCAGCAGTGAAACAGGGGCTAATGAGCAGTTCTTC | CASSETGANEQFF
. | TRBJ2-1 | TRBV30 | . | TGTGCCTGGAGTGACAGGGCCTATGAGCAGTTCTTC | CAWSDRAYEQFF
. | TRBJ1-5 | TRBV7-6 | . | TGTGCCAGCAGCGCGGGGGCGGTGGGCAATCAGCCCCAGCATTTT | CASSAGAVGNQPQHF
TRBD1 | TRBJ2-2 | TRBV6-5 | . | TGTGCCAGCAGTTTCGGGACAGGGGGAAACACCGGGGAGCTGTTTTTT | CASSFGTGGNTGELFF
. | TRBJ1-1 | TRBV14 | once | TGTGCCAGCAGCCAAGATTTGGCCACTGAAGCTTTCTTT | CASSQDLATEAFF
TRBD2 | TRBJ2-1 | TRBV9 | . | TGTGCCAGCACCCCCCTCGGGACTAGCGGGAGTAATGAGCAGTTCTTC | CASTPLGTSGSNEQFF
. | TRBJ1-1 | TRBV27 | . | TGTGCCAGCAGTTTCGGGGGGATGAGTTTCTTCACTGAAGCTTTCTTT | CASSFGGMSFFTEAFF
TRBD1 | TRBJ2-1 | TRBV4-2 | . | TGTGCCAGCAGCCGAACGGGACAGGGGGACAATGAGCAGTTCTTC | CASSRTGQGDNEQFF
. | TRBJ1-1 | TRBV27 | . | TGTGCCAGCAGTTTGGGGGGGACGTTCGCTGAAGCTTTCTTT | CASSLGGTFAEAFF
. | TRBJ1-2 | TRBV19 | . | TGTGCCAGTAGTCTCCAGGGAGGTGGCTACACCTTC | CASSLQGGGYTF
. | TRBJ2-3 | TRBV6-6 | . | TGTGCCAGCAGTCAGGACTTACCCACAGATACGCAGTATTTT | CASSQDLPTDTQYF
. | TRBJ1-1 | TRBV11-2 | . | TGTGCCAGCAGCTTAGTAACGTTTAACTCCAACACTGAAGCTTTCTTT | CASSLVTFNSNTEAFF
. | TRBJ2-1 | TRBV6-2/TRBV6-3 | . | TGTGCCGGCAGTTACTCGTCGACTTACAATGAGCAGTTCTTC | CAGSYSSTYNEQFF
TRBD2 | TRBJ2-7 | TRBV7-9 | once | TGTGCCAGCAGCCCACGAGCGGGAGGAACCTACGAGCAGTACTTC | CASSPRAGGTYEQYF
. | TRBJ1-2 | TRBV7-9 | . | TGTGCCAGCAGCGCAAGGGGCTATGGCTACACCTTC | CASSARGYGYTF
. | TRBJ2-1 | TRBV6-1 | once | TGTGCCAGCAGTGAAGTCCCAAGCCCCGGGGATGAGCAGTTCTTC | CASSEVPSPGDEQFF
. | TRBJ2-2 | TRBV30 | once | TGTGCCTGGAGTACAGGGTGGGAGACCGGGGAGCTGTTTTTT | CAWSTGWETGELFF
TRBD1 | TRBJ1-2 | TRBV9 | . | TGTGCCAGCAGCGTAGGGGACAGGGGTTTTTACGGCTACACCTTC | CASSVGDRGFYGYTF
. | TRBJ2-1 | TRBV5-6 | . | TGTGCCAGCAGCTTACTAGGCGGGTGGGCTACGGACAATGAGCAGTTCTTC | CASSLLGGWATDNEQFF
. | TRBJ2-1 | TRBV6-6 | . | TGTGCCAGCAGGGTGGGCTACGATGAGCAGTTCTTC | CASRVGYDEQFF
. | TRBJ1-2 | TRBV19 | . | TGTGCCAGTAGTATAGTTGAACAGTCTGGCTACACCTTC | CASSIVEQSGYTF
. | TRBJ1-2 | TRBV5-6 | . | TGTGCCAGCAGCTTAACCGGCTATGGCTACACCTTC | CASSLTGYGYTF
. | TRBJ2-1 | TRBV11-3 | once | TGTGCCAGCAGCTTAGGTACCGGGAGCTACAATGAGCAGTTCTTC | CASSLGTGSYNEQFF
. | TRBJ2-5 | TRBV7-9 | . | TGTGCCAGCAGCCCGGGACTGGGCTCTGAGACCCAGTACTTC | CASSPGLGSETQYF
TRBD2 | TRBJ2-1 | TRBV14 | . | TGTGCCAGCAGCCAGTTAGCGGGAGGGCCTTTGGGCGAGCAGTTCTTC | CASSQLAGGPLGEQFF
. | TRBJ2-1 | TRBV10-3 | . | TGTGCCATCAGTGAGTCTGGCCGCCCGGGAGTCTCTGAGCAGTTCTTC | CAISESGRPGVSEQFF
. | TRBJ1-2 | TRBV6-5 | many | TGTGCCAGCAGCGCGGGAAAGGCTTACTATGGCTACACCTTC | CASSAGKAYYGYTF
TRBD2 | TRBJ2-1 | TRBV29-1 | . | TGCAGCGTCCGGGGACTAGCCGTCTCCTACAATGAGCAGTTCTTC | CSVRGLAVSYNEQFF